The rows below give T cell receptor beta chains drawn from one sample of a study of cytomegalovirus exposure and HLA in healthy donors. Some clones are missing from TCRdb's copy, which holds only in-frame ones; the method was immunoSEQ multiplex PCR. In the table there are approximately 100,000 clones, about four fifths of which are singletons. The source material was PBMCs. The receptors stem from a female donor in good health and CMV-seropositive. The CDR3 runs from the conserved cysteine through the conserved F or W. D genes are given only for firm matches. Clone size appears in some rows only: once, few, many, or a class for an expanded clone.

CDR3 protein,CDR3 DNA,J gene,V gene,D gene,clone size
CASSLEGGIYGYTF,TGCGCCAGCAGCTTGGAAGGCGGGATTTATGGCTACACCTTC,TRBJ1-2,TRBV5-1,.,.
CASSQVTSESYTF,TGTGCCAGCAGCCAAGTGACCTCGGAGAGCTACACCTTC,TRBJ1-2,TRBV14,.,once
CASSFTGGPEAFF,TGTGCCAGCAGCTTCACCGGGGGTCCTGAAGCTTTCTTT,TRBJ1-1,TRBV7-2,.,.
CASSLSRGAITQYF,TGTGCCAGCAGTCTCTCCCGGGGGGCGATTACGCAGTATTTT,TRBJ2-3,TRBV27,.,.
CSSSSLTSGGGPNTGELFF,TGTTCCAGCAGCTCCCTGACTAGCGGGGGGGGGCCGAACACCGGGGAGCTGTTTTTT,TRBJ2-2,TRBV7-9,TRBD2,.
CASSQVRVSSYEQYF,TGTGCCAGCAGCCAGGTGCGGGTAAGCTCCTACGAGCAGTACTTC,TRBJ2-7,TRBV11-2,.,.
CASSPWGQGEAEQFF,TGTGCCAGCAGCCCATGGGGGCAGGGGGAGGCTGAGCAGTTCTTC,TRBJ2-1,TRBV7-2,.,.
CAWSVGGDSGEQYF,TGTGCCTGGAGTGTAGGTGGGGACTCGGGCGAGCAGTACTTC,TRBJ2-7,TRBV30,.,.
CASAFVTGSLTEAFF,TGTGCTAGTGCCTTCGTGACAGGATCTTTGACTGAAGCTTTCTTT,TRBJ1-1,TRBV12-5,.,.
CASSSRQLNQPQHF,TGTGCCAGCAGCTCCCGACAGCTAAATCAGCCCCAGCATTTT,TRBJ1-5,TRBV7-2,.,once
CASSTGQGTTDTQYF,TGTGCCAGTAGTACCGGACAGGGAACGACAGATACGCAGTATTTT,TRBJ2-3,TRBV19,TRBD1,once
CASSPLSVNYGYTF,TGTGCCAGCAGCCCCTTGTCAGTTAATTATGGCTACACCTTC,TRBJ1-2,TRBV7-9,.,.
CSVGQGARNTEAFF,TGCAGCGTTGGACAGGGGGCGCGAAACACTGAAGCTTTCTTT,TRBJ1-1,TRBV29-1,TRBD1,.
CAISAAGFGYTF,TGTGCCATCAGTGCGGCAGGGTTTGGCTACACCTTC,TRBJ1-2,TRBV10-3,.,.
CASSYTRGPPYEQYF,TGTGCCAGCAGTTATACCAGGGGACCCCCCTACGAGCAGTACTTC,TRBJ2-7,TRBV6-5,.,few
CASGNSGSYNEQFF,TGCGCCAGCGGGAATAGCGGGAGTTACAATGAGCAGTTCTTC,TRBJ2-1,TRBV5-1,TRBD2,.
CASSAGTGGQNTEAFF,TGTGCCAGCAGCGCCGGGACAGGGGGACAGAACACTGAAGCTTTCTTT,TRBJ1-1,TRBV7-8,TRBD1,few
CASSIGRTSGIDGELFF,TGTGCCAGTAGTATAGGGAGGACTAGCGGGATTGACGGGGAGCTGTTTTTT,TRBJ2-2,TRBV19,TRBD2,.
CASSGGGSRTEAFF,TGTGCCAGCAGTGGGGGGGGGTCCAGAACTGAAGCTTTCTTT,TRBJ1-1,TRBV27,.,.
CASSPGLNEQYF,TGTGCCAGCAGCCCCGGACTCAACGAGCAGTACTTC,TRBJ2-7,TRBV7-6,.,.
CASSGGRLGQGPGELFF,TGCGCCAGCAGTGGGGGCCGGTTGGGACAGGGCCCCGGGGAGCTGTTTTTT,TRBJ2-2,TRBV10-1,TRBD1,.
CASSPRTGNEQYF,TGTGCCAGCAGTCCCCGGACAGGGAACGAGCAGTACTTC,TRBJ2-7,TRBV27,TRBD1,.
CASSLVPEETQYF,TGTGCCAGCAGCTTGGTACCAGAAGAGACCCAGTACTTC,TRBJ2-5,TRBV5-4,.,.
CASSPGSNEQFF,TGTGCCAGCAGCCCCGGGAGCAATGAGCAGTTCTTC,TRBJ2-1,TRBV25-1,.,.
CASSWGQKETQYF,TGCGCCAGCAGCTGGGGGCAAAAAGAGACCCAGTACTTC,TRBJ2-5,TRBV5-1,.,.
CAISESGGRNTEAFF,TGTGCCATCAGTGAGTCAGGGGGCAGGAATACTGAAGCTTTCTTT,TRBJ1-1,TRBV10-3,TRBD1,.
CASSLPGTGSYEQYF,TGTGCCAGCAGTCTACCCGGGACAGGGTCATACGAGCAGTACTTC,TRBJ2-7,TRBV28,TRBD1,.
CASRTGGESYEQYF,TGTGCCAGCAGAACAGGGGGTGAATCCTACGAGCAGTACTTC,TRBJ2-7,TRBV7-2,TRBD1,.
CASSLDTGNTIYF,TGTGCCAGCAGCCTCGACACCGGAAACACCATATATTTT,TRBJ1-3,TRBV6-5,.,.
CASSETGDITDTQYF,TGTGCCAGCAGTGAGACAGGGGATATCACAGATACGCAGTATTTT,TRBJ2-3,TRBV2,TRBD1,.
CASSWRTGTGYGYTF,TGTGCCAGCAGTTGGAGGACCGGGACAGGGTATGGCTACACCTTC,TRBJ1-2,TRBV6-1,TRBD1,.
CASSLGRRERTDTQYF,TGTGCCAGCAGCTTAGGTCGGCGGGAGCGCACAGATACGCAGTATTTT,TRBJ2-3,TRBV11-3,TRBD2,.
CASSLEASGAYEQYF,TGTGCCAGCAGTTTAGAGGCTAGCGGGGCCTACGAGCAGTACTTC,TRBJ2-7,TRBV27,TRBD2,.
CASSEAHTSTGELFF,TGTGCCAGCAGTGAAGCTCATACAAGCACCGGGGAGCTGTTTTTT,TRBJ2-2,TRBV6-1,.,.
CAGGPGGSYEQYF,TGTGCCGGAGGCCCCGGAGGGTCCTACGAGCAGTACTTC,TRBJ2-7,TRBV19,.,.
CASSQGGQGSEQYF,TGTGCCAGCAGCCAAGGAGGCCAGGGGAGTGAGCAGTACTTC,TRBJ2-7,TRBV4-2,.,few
CASSTGVGGYTF,TGTGCCAGCAGCACAGGGGTGGGCGGCTACACCTTC,TRBJ1-2,TRBV6-5,TRBD1,few
CASSQDQAGGLTDTQYF,TGCGCCAGCAGCCAAGATCAGGCGGGGGGACTCACAGATACGCAGTATTTT,TRBJ2-3,TRBV4-3,TRBD2,.
CASNEEGTGVQPQHF,TGTGCCAGCAACGAGGAGGGGACAGGGGTTCAGCCCCAGCATTTT,TRBJ1-5,TRBV6-1,TRBD1,.
CASSLVRTSTDTQYF,TGTGCCAGCAGCTTGGTTAGAACTAGCACAGATACGCAGTATTTT,TRBJ2-3,TRBV7-9,.,once
CASSPGTVTKETQYF,TGTGCCAGCTCACCAGGGACAGTGACGAAAGAGACCCAGTACTTC,TRBJ2-5,TRBV18,TRBD1,.
CSASQATQYF,TGCAGTGCTAGTCAGGCTACGCAGTATTTT,TRBJ2-3,TRBV20-1,.,few
CATSREGQPTDTQYF,TGTGCCACCAGCAGGGAGGGACAGCCCACAGATACGCAGTATTTT,TRBJ2-3,TRBV15,.,.
CASSLAGVRGYTF,TGTGCCAGCAGCTTGGCCGGGGTACGCGGCTACACCTTC,TRBJ1-2,TRBV5-8,.,few
CASSGGAGDKNTEAFF,TGCGCCAGCAGCGGGGGGGCGGGGGACAAGAACACTGAAGCTTTCTTT,TRBJ1-1,TRBV4-1,.,few
CASSYCANTEAFF,TGTGCCAGCAGTTACTGCGCGAACACTGAAGCTTTCTTT,TRBJ1-1,TRBV6-7,.,.
CAWSGLVPLGEQYF,TGTGCCTGGAGCGGACTAGTCCCCCTTGGAGAGCAGTACTTC,TRBJ2-7,TRBV30,TRBD2,.
CASSGYRVHEQYF,TGTGCCAGCAGTGGATACAGGGTCCACGAGCAGTACTTC,TRBJ2-7,TRBV25-1,.,.
CASSQYRGESYEQYF,TGCGCCAGCAGTCAATACAGGGGGGAGTCATACGAGCAGTACTTC,TRBJ2-7,TRBV23-1,TRBD1,.
CASSPAGLAGGRGNEQFF,TGTGCCAGCTCACCCGCGGGACTAGCGGGAGGGCGGGGCAATGAGCAGTTCTTC,TRBJ2-1,TRBV18,TRBD2,once
CASGTGTGQTGELFF,TGCGCCAGCGGCACCGGGACAGGGCAAACCGGGGAGCTGTTTTTT,TRBJ2-2,TRBV5-1,TRBD1,.
CASSYGQGSIPLHF,TGTGCCAGCAGTTATGGACAGGGGAGCATCCCCCTCCACTTT,TRBJ1-6,TRBV6-6,TRBD1,.
CAWSVKPFSGNTIYF,TGTGCCTGGAGTGTAAAGCCTTTCTCTGGAAACACCATATATTTT,TRBJ1-3,TRBV30,.,.
CASSVGPGNYEQYF,TGTGCCAGCAGCGTAGGACCGGGGAACTACGAGCAGTACTTC,TRBJ2-7,TRBV9,.,.